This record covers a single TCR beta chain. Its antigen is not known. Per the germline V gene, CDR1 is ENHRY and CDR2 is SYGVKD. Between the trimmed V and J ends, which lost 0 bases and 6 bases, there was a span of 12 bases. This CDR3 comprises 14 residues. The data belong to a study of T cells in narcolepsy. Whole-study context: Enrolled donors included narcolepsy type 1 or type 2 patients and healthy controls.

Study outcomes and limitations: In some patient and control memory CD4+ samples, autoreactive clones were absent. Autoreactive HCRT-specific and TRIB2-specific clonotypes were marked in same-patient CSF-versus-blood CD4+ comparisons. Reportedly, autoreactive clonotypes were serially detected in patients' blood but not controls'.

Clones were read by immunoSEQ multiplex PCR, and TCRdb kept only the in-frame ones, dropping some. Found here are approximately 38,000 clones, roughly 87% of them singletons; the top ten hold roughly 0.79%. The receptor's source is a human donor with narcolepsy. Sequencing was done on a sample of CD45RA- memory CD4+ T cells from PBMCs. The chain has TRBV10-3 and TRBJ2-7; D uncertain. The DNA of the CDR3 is TGTGCCATCAGTGAGTCGAGCCAGGCAGGCGAGCAGTACTTC. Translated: CAISESSQAGEQYF.